The 14 T cell receptor beta chains below all came from one sample that was sequenced in a study of blood T cell repertoires in COVID-19. Data came from immunoSEQ multiplex PCR; TCRdb stores just in-frame clones and leaves some out. The sample lists about 50,000 clones, roughly 88% occurring once. Sequencing input: peripheral blood. Receptors originate from a human donor in a cohort sampled during active COVID-19.

CDR3 region: CASSLTGTYEQYF. CDR3 DNA: TGTGCCAGCAGTCTGACAGGGACCTACGAGCAGTACTTC. The chain combines TRBV27 with TRBJ2-7, with 7 bases identical to TRBD1. Germline V lookup: CDR1 MNHEY, CDR2 SMNVEV (reference sequence). This CDR3 has 13 residues. Trimming cost V 5 bases and J 2 bases; bases outside gene matches: 3.

V usage is TRBV28 and J usage is TRBJ2-7, with a possible D match to TRBD1 (6 bases). Trimming stripped 3 bases from V and 6 bases from J, with 21 bases between. This CDR3 contains 16 residues. Germline loops: CDR1 MDHEN, CDR2 SYDVKM. The CDR3 reads CASSLSSQGLGAEQYF. DNA for the CDR3: TGTGCCAGCAGTTTGTCGTCTCAGGGGTTAGGTGCCGAGCAGTACTTC.

This clone has just one count. The chain has TRBV21-1 and TRBJ2-5; TRBD2 is taken as the D call from the table, unchecked against the DNA. TRBV21-1 is annotated as a pseudogene. The CDR3 contains 16 residues. The CDR3 DNA is TGTGCCAGCAGCACCAGACTAGCGGGGGGTCAAGAGACCCAGTACTTC. Its protein is CASSTRLAGGQETQYF.

This rearrangement joins TRBV12-3 or TRBV12-4 to TRBJ1-2; D ambiguous. The V gene lost 5 bases and the J gene lost 2 bases, with 9 bases spanning the gap. The CDR3 contains 13 residues. Written as DNA, the CDR3 is TGTGCCAGCAGTATGCAGGCAAACTATGGCTACACCTTC. Protein product: CASSMQANYGYTF.

CDR3 sequence: CASSISRVSYEQYF. The CDR3 DNA follows: TGTGCCAGCAGTATCTCGAGGGTCTCCTACGAGCAGTACTTC. This chain connects TRBV27 to TRBJ2-7, with D perhaps TRBD2 (5 bases). This CDR3 has 14 amino acids. CDR1 is MNHEY, CDR2 SMNVEV, per germline (reference sequence). V lost 5 bases and J lost 0, with 11 bases in between.

The chain carries TRBV27 and TRBJ2-7; 12 bases map to TRBD2. V was pared by 5 bases and J by 4 bases, with 9 bases of the junction left unmatched. Germline-derived CDR1 and CDR2 are MNHEY and SMNVEV (reference sequence). This CDR3 comprises 16 residues. The CDR3 coding sequence is TGTGCCAGCAGTCTAGCGGGAGGGCCTGGGATATACGAGCAGTACTTC. Its translation is CASSLAGGPGIYEQYF.

The chain couples TRBV7-3 to TRBJ2-1, with 7 nucleotides matching TRBD2. The junction had 5 bases not matched to a gene; V was cut back by 5 bases and J by 10 bases. The CDR3 has 12 amino acids. Germline V gives CDR1 SGHTA, CDR2 FQGTGA. In DNA form, the CDR3 reads TGTGCCAGCAGCACCCCAGCGGGAGAGCAGTTCTTC. It specifies CASSTPAGEQFF. Based on the CDR3 plus reference TRBV7-3 and TRBJ2-1, the full variable domain is GAGVSQTPSNKVTEKGKYVELRCDPISGHTALYWYRQSLGQGPEFLIYFQGTGAADDSGLPNDRFFAVRPEGSVSTLKIQRTERGDSAVYLCASSTPAGEQFFGPGTRLTVL.

As DNA, the CDR3 is TGTGCCAGCAGCAATGACAGGGGGTACTACGAGCAGTACTTC. Protein sequence: CASSNDRGYYEQYF. V usage is TRBV7-9 and J usage is TRBJ2-7, with 9 nucleotides matching TRBD1. The CDR3 covers 14 residues. The V segment lost 5 bases and the J segment 3 bases; nucleotides outside the gene matches: 5. CDR1 SEHNR and CDR2 FQNEAQ come from the germline V gene (reference sequence).

The J gene is TRBJ2-5, the V gene TRBV7-9; D might be TRBD2 (7 bases). CDR1 and CDR2 (germline): SEHNR, FQNEAQ (reference sequence). The CDR3 runs to 15 residues. The V and J ends lost 7 bases and 5 bases respectively, with 20 bases between them. CDR3 loop: CASTITGGAVETQYF. CDR3 sequence (DNA): TGTGCCAGCACCATTACTGGGGGGGCGGTGGAGACCCAGTACTTC.

A few counts support this clone. The genes are TRBV20-1 and TRBJ1-5; weak D call: TRBD1 (5 bases). There are 14 residues in the CDR3. Germline-derived CDR1 and CDR2 are DFQATT and SNEGSKA (reference sequence). V lost 3 bases, J lost 7 bases, and 16 bases lay in between. CDR3 sequence reads: CSASTAGPSQPQHF. The DNA for the CDR3 is TGCAGTGCTAGTACGGCAGGGCCCAGCCAGCCCCAGCATTTT.

The chain carries TRBV9 and TRBJ2-2; D is unresolved. The CDR3 is 13 residues long. V lost 0 bases to trimming and J lost 7 bases, with 7 bases between them. CDR1 and CDR2 (germline): SGDLS, YYNGEE. The CDR3 DNA reads as TGTGCCAGCAGCGTAGTAGTGAACGGGGAGCTGTTTTTT. Translating it yields CASSVVVNGELFF.

This chain links TRBV19 with TRBJ1-5, with TRBD1 matching over 9 bases. V shed 8 bases, J shed 2 bases, and the junction held 1 base outside the gene matches. Per germline, CDR1 LNHDA and CDR2 SQIVND (reference sequence). The CDR3 is 13 residues long. The CDR3 sequence is CASRTGGNQPQHF. The CDR3 nucleotides read TGTGCCAGTCGGACAGGGGGCAATCAGCCCCAGCATTTT.

This sequence joins TRBV28 and TRBJ1-4; the D gene is possibly TRBD1 (6 bases). CDR1 and CDR2 from the germline V gene are MDHEN and SYDVKM. V lost 5 bases and J 0 bases, leaving 16 bases between the germline ends. This CDR3 region has 17 residues. CDR3 region: CASSTDRMASTNEKLFF. As DNA, the CDR3 is TGTGCCAGCAGTACAGACAGGATGGCTTCAACTAATGAAAAACTGTTTTTT.

The V gene is TRBV2, the J gene TRBJ1-5; D is perhaps TRBD1 (5 bases). The V and J ends lost 4 bases and 1 base respectively, with 11 bases between them. The CDR3 has 15 amino acids. Germline V gene data show CDR1 as SNHLY and CDR2 as FYNNEI. The CDR3 sequence: CASSARTISNQPQHF. CDR3 nucleotide sequence: TGTGCCAGCAGTGCTAGGACAATCAGCAATCAGCCCCAGCATTTT.